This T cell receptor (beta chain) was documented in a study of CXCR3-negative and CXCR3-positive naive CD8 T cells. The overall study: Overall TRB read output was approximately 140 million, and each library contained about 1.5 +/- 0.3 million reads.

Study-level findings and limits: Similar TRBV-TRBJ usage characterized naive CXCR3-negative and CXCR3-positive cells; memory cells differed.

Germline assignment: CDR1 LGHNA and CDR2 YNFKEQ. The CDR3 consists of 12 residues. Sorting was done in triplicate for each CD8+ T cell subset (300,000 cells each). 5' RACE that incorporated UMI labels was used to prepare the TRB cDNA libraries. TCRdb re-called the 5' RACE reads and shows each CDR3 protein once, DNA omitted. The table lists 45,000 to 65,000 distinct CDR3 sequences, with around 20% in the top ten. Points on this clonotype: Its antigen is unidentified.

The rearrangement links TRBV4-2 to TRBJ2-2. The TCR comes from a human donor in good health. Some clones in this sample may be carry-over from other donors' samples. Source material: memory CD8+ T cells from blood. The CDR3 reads CASSQSGGELFF.